This is a list of T cell receptor beta chains from one sample in a study of blood T cell repertoires in COVID-19. Using immunoSEQ multiplex PCR, the repertoire was profiled, and TCRdb retains in-frame clones only, with some absent. The sample has a few hundred thousand clones, 88% seen once; the top ten hold under 1.2%. The sample was PBMCs or T cells enriched from blood (not recorded which). The source is a young woman who had been exposed to COVID-19. The CDR3 runs from the conserved cysteine through the conserved F or W. A D gene is named only where the DNA matches it firmly. A row's size may be missing; if present it is once, few, many or a size class.

V	J	size	D	DNA	CDR3
TRBV11-2	TRBJ1-1	NA	NA	TGTGCCAGCAGCTTAGGCAGGGCCGGGAGCACTGAAGCTTTCTTT	CASSLGRAGSTEAFF
TRBV19	TRBJ2-3	NA	TRBD1	TGTGCCAGTTCACAGGGGGCTAGCGGAAACACAGATACGCAGTATTTT	CASSQGASGNTDTQYF
TRBV27	TRBJ2-5	once	NA	TGTGCCAGCAGTGCCTGGGACTCCCGGGGGGAGACCCAGTACTTC	CASSAWDSRGETQYF
TRBV5-1	TRBJ2-5	NA	TRBD1	TGCGCCAGCAGCTCAGGGACAGGGGGCGGAGAGACCCAGTACTTC	CASSSGTGGGETQYF
TRBV7-2	TRBJ1-1	NA	NA	TGTGCCAGCAGCCCTCACCGCCCGGGACAGAACACTGAAGCTTTCTTT	CASSPHRPGQNTEAFF
TRBV30	TRBJ1-1	once	TRBD1	TGTGCCTGGAGGCTAGGACAGGGGCCGCCTATCCCCACAATCACTGAAGCTTTCTTT	CAWRLGQGPPIPTITEAFF
TRBV2	TRBJ1-3	NA	NA	TGTGCCAGCAGCTATGCGGGCTCTGGAAACACCATATATTTT	CASSYAGSGNTIYF
TRBV4-1	TRBJ2-1	NA	TRBD2	TGCGCCAGCAGTCTCCCTACTAGCGGGAGCGGTGAGCAGTTCTTC	CASSLPTSGSGEQFF
TRBV5-1	TRBJ2-1	NA	NA	TGCGCCAGCAGCTTCCAGGGCGACGGTGAGCAGTTCTTC	CASSFQGDGEQFF
TRBV7-8	TRBJ2-6	NA	NA	TGTGCCAGCAGCTTACTGGGGACAAAATTGGGATCTGGGGCCAACGTCCTGACTTTC	CASSLLGTKLGSGANVLTF
TRBV7-9	TRBJ1-5	NA	TRBD1	TGTGCCAGCAGCGCCCGGACAGGGGGCGATCAGCCCCAGCATTTT	CASSARTGGDQPQHF
TRBV19	TRBJ1-3	once	TRBD1	TGTGCCAGTAGTATCGCGGGACAGTACTCTGGAAACACCATATATTTT	CASSIAGQYSGNTIYF
TRBV27	TRBJ1-3	NA	NA	TGTGCCAGCAGACGGGGGAACGGAAACACCATATATTTT	CASRRGNGNTIYF
TRBV7-2	TRBJ1-2	NA	NA	TGTGCCAGCAGCTTAGAAGTCGGCTATGGCTACACCTTC	CASSLEVGYGYTF
TRBV28	TRBJ2-3	NA	NA	TGTGCCAGCAGTTATCTGTCCCGCACAGATACGCAGTATTTT	CASSYLSRTDTQYF
TRBV6-5	TRBJ2-5	NA	NA	TGTGCCAGCAGTTACCGAGGACCCGGGGGAGAGACCCAGTACTTC	CASSYRGPGGETQYF
TRBV19	TRBJ1-5	NA	NA	TGTGCCAGTAGGGAGCAGGGGAACAATCAGCCCCAGCATTTT	CASREQGNNQPQHF
TRBV7-9	TRBJ1-2	NA	NA	TGTGCCAGCAGCTCCACAGGGAACTATGGCTACACCTTC	CASSSTGNYGYTF
TRBV27	TRBJ2-1	NA	NA	TGTGCCAGCAAAAAAGGGGTAAATGAGCAGTTCTTC	CASKKGVNEQFF
TRBV28	TRBJ1-2	few	NA	TGTGCCAGCATCAAGTGGAAGGAGGCCTATGGCTACACCTTC	CASIKWKEAYGYTF
TRBV9	TRBJ2-1	once	TRBD2	TGTGCCAGCAGCGACGGACTAGCGGGAGGGCGAGACAACAATGAGCAGTTCTTC	CASSDGLAGGRDNNEQFF
TRBV9	TRBJ2-3	NA	NA	TGTGCCAGCAGCGTAGCAATCGGGGATACGCAGTATTTT	CASSVAIGDTQYF
TRBV5-5	TRBJ2-7	NA	TRBD2	TGTGCCAGCAGCCTCGGGACTAGCGGGAGGAGGGGCTACGAGCAGTACTTC	CASSLGTSGRRGYEQYF
TRBV5-1	TRBJ2-5	NA	TRBD1	TGCGCCAGCAGCTTGGGCACAGGGGCCCAGTACTTC	CASSLGTGAQYF
TRBV28	TRBJ2-7	NA	TRBD1	TGTGCCAGCAGGCGACAGGGCGCCTACGAGCAGTACTTC	CASRRQGAYEQYF
TRBV7-3	TRBJ2-2	NA	TRBD2	TGTGCCAGCAGCTTATCCAGCACTAGCGGAGCGAACACCGGGGAGCTGTTTTTT	CASSLSSTSGANTGELFF
TRBV6-5	TRBJ1-4	NA	TRBD1	TGTGCCAGCCGACGGACAGGGAAAGAAAAACTGTTTTTT	CASRRTGKEKLFF
TRBV9	TRBJ1-5	NA	TRBD1	TGTGCCAGCAGCCCCTCGGACAGGGTCGGGAATCAGCCCCAGCATTTT	CASSPSDRVGNQPQHF
TRBV13	TRBJ1-1	NA	NA	TGTGCCAGCAGCTTACCGGCGGAGAACACTGAAGCTTTCTTT	CASSLPAENTEAFF
TRBV7-9	TRBJ1-4	NA	NA	TGTGCCAGCAGCCCCCGGGACACGGGGGAAAAACTGTTTTTT	CASSPRDTGEKLFF
TRBV19	TRBJ1-3	NA	NA	TGTGCCAGTAACGGGCGGGAGTCTGGAAACACCATATATTTT	CASNGRESGNTIYF
TRBV5-1	TRBJ2-5	NA	TRBD1	TGCGCCAGCAGACGTGACAGGGTGCCTGATGAGACCCAGTACTTC	CASRRDRVPDETQYF
TRBV6-5	TRBJ1-1	NA	NA	TGTGCCAGCAGTTATGACAGTTATAACACTGAAGCTTTCTTT	CASSYDSYNTEAFF
TRBV7-6	TRBJ2-1	NA	NA	TGTGCCAGCCCATGTCCGTGGAGGACCTCCTACAATGAGCAGTTCTTC	CASPCPWRTSYNEQFF
TRBV28	TRBJ1-2	NA	TRBD1	TGTGCCAGCAGCCGGACAGGGGTAGGGTATGGCTACACCTTC	CASSRTGVGYGYTF
TRBV7-3	TRBJ2-3	NA	NA	TGTGCCAGCAGCCAAACCGGACAGAGCACAGATACGCAGTATTTT	CASSQTGQSTDTQYF
TRBV6-5	TRBJ2-3	NA	TRBD1	TGTGCCAGCAGGACGACAGGGGCAGATACGCAGTATTTT	CASRTTGADTQYF
TRBV27	TRBJ2-1	NA	NA	TGTGCCAGCAGTTTCGAACTAGCTGGCTACAATGAGCAGTTCTTC	CASSFELAGYNEQFF
TRBV16	TRBJ1-6	NA	NA	TGTGCCAGCAGCCAAAGGAGGGCGTCGGATAATTCACCCCTCCACTTT	CASSQRRASDNSPLHF
TRBV7-3	TRBJ2-3	NA	NA	TGTGCCAGCAGCCCAACGGGGACTTACACAGATACGCAGTATTTT	CASSPTGTYTDTQYF
TRBV5-1	TRBJ2-5	NA	TRBD2	TGCGCCAGCAGCTTGGCCTCAGCGGGAGTGGGTGAGACCCAGTACTTC	CASSLASAGVGETQYF
TRBV15	TRBJ1-2	NA	NA	TGTGCCACCAGCAGAGAGGAGGGAAGGTATGGCTACACCTTC	CATSREEGRYGYTF
TRBV27	TRBJ1-2	NA	NA	TGTGCCAGCAGTTTATCGCGTCGGGACTATGGCTACACCTTC	CASSLSRRDYGYTF
TRBV19	TRBJ1-5	few	TRBD1	TGTGCCAGTAGTATCGGGGCAGGGGGACATCAGCCCCAGCATTTT	CASSIGAGGHQPQHF
TRBV19	TRBJ2-5	NA	NA	TGTGCCAGTAGTATAAGTAGCAGCCAAGAGACCCAGTACTTC	CASSISSSQETQYF
TRBV28	TRBJ2-1	NA	NA	TGTGCCAGCAGTTTCGGCCAGGGTAACAGAAATGAGCAGTTCTTC	CASSFGQGNRNEQFF
TRBV30	TRBJ1-2	NA	NA	TGTGCCTGGAGTGTCGGGGGATTAGGTGGCTATGGCTACACCTTC	CAWSVGGLGGYGYTF
TRBV11-2	TRBJ2-7	NA	TRBD1	TGTGCCAGCAGCGGCAGGGGGTACGAGCAGTACTTC	CASSGRGYEQYF
TRBV18	TRBJ2-1	NA	TRBD2	TGTGCCAGCTCATCCCTGGCGGGAGTCAATGAGCAGTTCTTC	CASSSLAGVNEQFF
TRBV29-1	TRBJ2-3	NA	NA	TGCAGCGTGTCTACTAGACGCACAGATACGCAGTATTTT	CSVSTRRTDTQYF
TRBV12-3/TRBV12-4	TRBJ2-5	NA	TRBD1	TGTGCCAGCGGGACAGGGCAAGAGACCCAGTACTTC	CASGTGQETQYF
TRBV2	TRBJ2-7	NA	NA	TGTGCCACCCAGGGGCGGATAGTACGAGGGCAGTACTTC	CATQGRIVRGQYF
TRBV28	TRBJ2-1	NA	TRBD2	TGTGCCAGCAGTAAGACTAGCGGACGCTCCTACAATGAGCAGTTCTTC	CASSKTSGRSYNEQFF
TRBV7-2	TRBJ2-5	once	TRBD2	TGTGCCAGCAACCCGGGACTAGCGGGGGGCCCTTTAGGGGAGACCCAGTACTTC	CASNPGLAGGPLGETQYF
TRBV6-6	TRBJ1-5	NA	NA	TGTGCCAGCAGTACAGGGAGTTATCAGCCCCAGCATTTT	CASSTGSYQPQHF
TRBV12-3/TRBV12-4	TRBJ1-2	NA	TRBD1	TGTGCCAGCAACGTCGGACAGGGGGCCGCCTACACCTTC	CASNVGQGAAYTF
TRBV5-1	TRBJ2-7	once	NA	TGCGCCAGCAGCTTAAGACAGGACCGCTACGAGCAGTACTTC	CASSLRQDRYEQYF
TRBV28	TRBJ1-5	NA	TRBD1	TGTGCCAGCAGTGAAAGGACAGGGAGAAATCAGCCCCAGCATTTT	CASSERTGRNQPQHF
TRBV15	TRBJ1-4	NA	NA	TGTGCCACCAGCAGAGAGGGCATCTATGAAAAACTGTTTTTT	CATSREGIYEKLFF
TRBV7-2	TRBJ2-3	NA	TRBD1	TGTGCCAGCAGCCGGACCGGGACAGGGAACACAGATACGCAGTATTTT	CASSRTGTGNTDTQYF